This TCR beta chain is drawn from a study of blood T cell repertoires in COVID-19. Sequencing used immunoSEQ multiplex PCR; TCRdb keeps in-frame clones, though not all of them. Among over 200,000 clones listed, 86% were seen once. This clone was seen a few times. Source material: PBMCs or T cells enriched from blood (not recorded which). The origin of this receptor is a woman between 50 and 59 years old in a cohort exposed to, infected with or recovered from COVID-19 (not recorded which).

DNA of the CDR3: TGCAGCGTTGAAGATCTTGGACAAAATGAAGCTTTCTTT. This sequence encodes CSVEDLGQNEAFF. This sequence joins TRBV29-1 and TRBJ1-1; D is perhaps TRBD1 (5 bases). Trimming took 0 bases from V and 7 from J, leaving 12 bases between them. CDR1 and CDR2 from the germline V gene are SQVTM and ANQGSEA. CDR3 length: 13 amino acids.